This T cell receptor beta chain appears in the sequencing data of a study of blood T cell repertoires in COVID-19. Only in-frame clones appear in the TCRdb table, and some are missing; sequencing was by immunoSEQ multiplex PCR. The sample lists more than 75,000 clones; 70% to 90% were seen once. With 11 bases clipped from V and 7 bases from J, the junction kept 20 bases outside the gene matches. In germline, CDR1 is LNHDA, CDR2 SQIVND (reference sequence). The CDR3 consists of 16 residues. The sample taken for sequencing was peripheral blood. The clonotype originates from a woman in her sixties or seventies with acute or convalescent COVID-19. The rearrangement joins TRBV19 to TRBJ1-2; TRBD1 agrees at 9 bases. CDR3 region: CASTTIGPGQGFGYTF. The CDR3 DNA follows: TGTGCCTCGACTACTATTGGACCGGGACAGGGATTTGGCTACACCTTC. The variable domain in full, with the rest retrieved from reference TRBV19 and TRBJ1-2, is DGGITQSPKYLFRKEGQNVTLSCEQNLNHDAMYWYRQDPGQGLRLIYYSQIVNDFQKGDIAEGYSVSREKKESFPLTVTSAQKNPTAFYLCASTTIGPGQGFGYTFGSGTRLTVV.